A single sample is the source of the 3 T cell receptor beta chains below, sequenced in a study of human T cells and chemical hapten exposure. Using its own MiXCR run on the RACE reads, TCRdb lists one record per CDR3 protein. The sample comprises some 350,000 distinct CDR3 sequences, approximately 6.9% of which are singletons, and less than 10% rests with the top ten. Noted time point: patch test 1, 2 weeks after DPC sensitization. Treatment: therapeutic diphenylcyclopropenone sensitization with weekly scalp DPC. Specimen: whole blood, collected in connection with sensitization to the hapten diphenylcyclopropenone (DPC). Source of these receptors: a woman aged 18 to 35 with alopecia areata. Some clones in this sample may be carry-over from other donors' samples.

The chain carries TRBV27 and TRBJ2-3; no clear D. This CDR3 is 15 amino acids long. Deletions cut 5 bases from V and 4 bases from J, with 16 bases between. Germline CDR1 is MNHEY and CDR2 is SMNVEV (reference sequence). CDR3 sequence reads: CASSLLIADADTQYF. The CDR3 DNA is TGTGCCAGCAGTCTCTTAATCGCCGACGCAGATACGCAGTATTTT.

Many counts were recorded for this clonotype. V usage is TRBV6-5 and J usage is TRBJ2-6; 10 positions match TRBD1. The CDR3 spans 16 residues. Trimming at V came to 1 base and at J to 3 bases, leaving 0 bases not matched to a gene. CDR1 and CDR2 from the germline V gene are MNHEY and SVGAGI. The CDR3 protein is CASSYWTGGGANVLTF. In nucleotides, the CDR3 is TGTGCCAGCAGTTACTGGACAGGGGGTGGGGCCAACGTCCTGACTTTC.

This clonotype was observed at least ten times. The chain employs TRBV12-3 or TRBV12-4 and TRBJ2-5; D is uncertain. With 1 base removed from V and 2 bases from J, the gap between germline ends came to 5 bases. This CDR3 region has 13 residues. In DNA, the CDR3 is TGTGCCAGCAGTTTAGGAGCTCAAGAGACCCAGTACTTC. Encoded protein: CASSLGAQETQYF.